These 21 T cell receptor beta chains were sequenced from one sample in a study of blood T cell repertoires in COVID-19. TCRdb keeps only in-frame clones here, not all; method: immunoSEQ multiplex PCR. This table has 110,000 to 150,000 clones, 65% to 85% appearing once. Specimen: peripheral blood. All receptors come from a man aged 45-60 years with active or convalescent COVID-19.

The rearrangement joins TRBV30 to TRBJ1-5; D gene unclear. The CDR3 is 14 amino acids. Trimming removed 0 bases at V and 3 bases at J, with 9 bases between. Germline loops: CDR1 GTSNPN, CDR2 SVGIG (reference sequence). The CDR3: CAWSVHSTNQPQHF. In nucleotides, the CDR3 is TGTGCCTGGAGTGTACATTCCACCAATCAGCCCCAGCATTTT.

This clone has a handful of counts. This rearrangement joins TRBV13 to TRBJ2-7; 9 bases map to TRBD1. CDR3 length: 13 amino acids. Germline V lookup: CDR1 PRHDT, CDR2 FYEKMQ (reference sequence). The ends lost 4 bases at V and 6 bases at J; junction bases unmatched: 4. This chain's CDR3 is CASSSRDRVEQYF. The CDR3 DNA follows: TGTGCCAGCAGCTCCCGGGACAGGGTCGAGCAGTACTTC.

This clone was seen just once. The J gene is TRBJ1-1, the V gene TRBV15; TRBD1 agrees at 8 bases. Looked up from germline, CDR1 is LNHNV and CDR2 is YYDKDF (reference sequence). The CDR3 is 16 amino acids. The V segment lost 5 bases and the J segment 1 base; nucleotides outside the gene matches: 9. CDR3: CATSGGQGLKNTEAFF. The CDR3 nucleotides read TGTGCCACCAGCGGAGGACAGGGTTTGAAGAACACTGAAGCTTTCTTT.

V usage is TRBV4-1 and J usage is TRBJ1-5; D possibly corresponds to TRBD1 (6 bases). Germline CDR1 MGHRA, CDR2 YSYEKL. The V end lost 0 bases, the J end lost 4 bases, and 10 bases lay between the germline ends. The CDR3 consists of 15 residues. CDR3 nucleotide sequence: TGCGCCAGCAGCCAAGAAGGGGGGGTAAATCAGCCCCAGCATTTT. Protein sequence: CASSQEGGVNQPQHF.

The CDR3 region has the DNA TGTGCCAGCGGAGGCGAAGGCTATAGCTATGGCTACACCTTC. This sequence encodes CASGGEGYSYGYTF. The chain links TRBV28 to TRBJ1-2; D is unclear. The ends were cut back, 8 bases at V and 4 bases at J, with 17 bases in the middle. Germline CDR1 MDHEN, CDR2 SYDVKM. The CDR3 length is 14 residues.

This clone was counted once. V gene TRBV7-9 combines with J gene TRBJ2-2, with D possibly being TRBD1 (6 bases). Trimming took 1 base from V and 6 from J, leaving 15 bases between them. The CDR3 is 16 residues long. Germline V gene data show CDR1 as SEHNR and CDR2 as FQNEAQ (reference sequence). Here the CDR3 reads CASSLGLGALAGELFF. Written as DNA, the CDR3 is TGTGCCAGCAGCTTAGGGCTGGGGGCGTTAGCCGGGGAGCTGTTTTTT.

This chain uses TRBV5-1 with TRBJ1-1; 8 positions agree with TRBD1. This CDR3 has 15 residues. Trimming cost V 0 bases and J 0 bases; bases outside gene matches: 1. Germline assignment: CDR1 SGHRS and CDR2 YFSETQ. DNA of the CDR3: TGCGCCAGCAGCTTGGACAGGGGGATGAACACTGAAGCTTTCTTT. The encoded protein is CASSLDRGMNTEAFF.

This clone was seen only once. V gene TRBV5-6 combines with J gene TRBJ2-2; 10 bases are a match to TRBD2. Germline-derived CDR1 and CDR2 are SGHDT and YYEEEE. The CDR3 is made up of 16 amino acids. J gave up 2 bases and V 4 bases, and 5 bases lay outside the gene matches. The DNA for the CDR3 is TGTGCCAGCAGCATCGGACTAGCGGTTAACACCGGGGAGCTGTTTTTT. Its protein is CASSIGLAVNTGELFF.

Here the CDR3 reads CASSESGTTGHIYEQYF. CDR3 in DNA: TGCGCCAGCAGTGAGTCTGGCACCACAGGGCACATCTACGAGCAGTACTTC. The chain uses TRBV10-1 and TRBJ2-7; possibly TRBD1 for D (6 bases). V was pared by 0 bases and J by 3 bases, with 18 bases between. Germline V gives CDR1 WNHNN, CDR2 SYGVQD (reference sequence). The CDR3 is made up of 17 amino acids.

V and J are TRBV19 and TRBJ1-1, with 10 bases that match TRBD1. There are 15 residues in the CDR3. The V gene end was trimmed by 5 bases and the J gene end by 7 bases; junction bases not matched to a gene: 10. Per the germline V gene, CDR1 is LNHDA and CDR2 is SQIVND (reference sequence). This CDR3 reads CASSLGTGVINEAFF. CDR3 nucleotides: TGTGCCAGTAGTCTCGGGACAGGGGTAATCAATGAAGCTTTCTTT. The entire variable domain, with the rest obtained from reference TRBV19 and TRBJ1-1, is as follows: DGGITQSPKYLFRKEGQNVTLSCEQNLNHDAMYWYRQDPGQGLRLIYYSQIVNDFQKGDIAEGYSVSREKKESFPLTVTSAQKNPTAFYLCASSLGTGVINEAFFGQGTRLTVV.

This sequence joins TRBV7-8 and TRBJ2-3; 10 bases are shared with TRBD2. The CDR3 length is 16 residues. The trim removed 7 bases at V and 3 bases at J, leaving 10 bases unmatched. Germline-derived CDR1 and CDR2 are SGHVS and FQNEAQ. The CDR3 nucleotides read TGTGCCAGCACCCGTATAGCGGGAGGAGGGACAGATACGCAGTATTTT. Its translation is CASTRIAGGGTDTQYF.

This chain links TRBV28 with TRBJ2-1; 11 bases line up with TRBD2. Per the germline V gene, CDR1 is MDHEN and CDR2 is SYDVKM. The CDR3 runs to 17 residues. Trimming removed 5 bases from V and 1 base from J; junction bases left unmatched: 7. CDR3 coding DNA: TGTGCCAGCAGTACCCCGCTAGCGGGAGGTTCCTACAATGAGCAGTTCTTC. Protein: CASSTPLAGGSYNEQFF.

The CDR3 protein is CASSLRGTNEKLFF. CDR3 DNA sequence: TGCGCCAGCAGCTTGAGGGGAACTAATGAAAAACTGTTTTTT. The V and J genes are TRBV5-1 and TRBJ1-4; tentatively, D is TRBD1 (5 bases). CDR1 and CDR2 (germline): SGHRS, YFSETQ. This CDR3 comprises 14 residues. Trimming took off 1 base at V and 1 base at J, with 5 bases between the two ends.

In nucleotides, the CDR3 is TGTGCCAGCAGCTTGGCGGGAGATGGCACAGATACGCAGTATTTT. Translation: CASSLAGDGTDTQYF. The chain combines TRBV11-2 with TRBJ2-3, with 7 bases lining up with TRBD2. Germline CDR1 and CDR2: SGHAT and FQNNGV. CDR3 length: 15 residues. Unmatched junction bases numbered 4, after V lost 3 bases and J lost 1 base.

The V and J genes are TRBV19 and TRBJ1-1; TRBD1 agrees at 9 bases. The CDR3 covers 13 residues. The junction had 4 bases not matched to a gene; V was cut back by 11 bases and J by 0 bases. Germline-derived CDR1 and CDR2 are LNHDA and SQIVND (reference sequence). The CDR3 is CASGQGMNTEAFF. In nucleotides, the CDR3 is TGTGCCTCGGGACAGGGTATGAACACTGAAGCTTTCTTT.

The rearrangement uses TRBV7-8 and TRBJ2-7; D possibly corresponds to TRBD1 (5 bases). V shed 0 bases and J shed 6 bases, with 9 bases lying between them. The germline gives CDR1 SGHVS, CDR2 FQNEAQ. The CDR3 runs 13 residues. The CDR3 DNA reads as TGTGCCAGCAGCTTAGCGCAGGGTTCCGAGCAGTACTTC. It encodes CASSLAQGSEQYF.

The chain joins TRBV28 to TRBJ1-1, with 8 positions matching TRBD1. Trimming removed 1 base from V and 10 bases from J; junction bases left unmatched: 8. This CDR3 comprises 14 residues. Per germline, CDR1 MDHEN and CDR2 SYDVKM. CDR3 DNA sequence: TGTGCCAGCAGTTTATCGGCAGGGGGCAACGGAGCTTTCTTT. Translating gives CASSLSAGGNGAFF. Variable domain in full (rest from reference TRBV28 and TRBJ1-1): DVKVTQSSRYLVKRTGEKVFLECVQDMDHENMFWYRQDPGLGLRLIYFSYDVKMKEKGDIPEGYSVSREKKERFSLILESASTNQTSMYLCASSLSAGGNGAFFGQGTRLTVV.

The chain couples TRBV18 to TRBJ2-7; 15 bases align to TRBD2. The CDR3 consists of 17 residues. V was clipped by 3 bases and J by 0 bases; unmatched bases: 3. CDR1 is KGHSH, CDR2 LQKENI, per germline. The CDR3 region is CASSPGTSGRPSYEQYF. The CDR3 region has the DNA TGTGCCAGCTCACCCGGGACTAGCGGGAGGCCCTCCTACGAGCAGTACTTC.

CDR3 in DNA: TGCGCCAGCAGCAAACTAGCGGGGGGAGAGCAGTACTTC. Translated: CASSKLAGGEQYF. This chain connects TRBV4-1 to TRBJ2-7; 12 nucleotides line up with TRBD2. Looked up from germline, CDR1 is MGHRA and CDR2 is YSYEKL. The CDR3 runs 13 residues. V shed 5 bases and J 7 bases; nucleotides not matched to a gene: 3.

This clone was seen only a few times. The chain links TRBV27 to TRBJ2-3, with TRBD2 matching 13 bases. Per germline, CDR1 MNHEY and CDR2 SMNVEV (reference sequence). The CDR3 contains 16 residues. The V and J ends lost 5 bases and 5 bases, in that order; junction bases with no gene match: 7. This chain's CDR3 is CASSVLAGGLGDTQYF. The DNA for the CDR3 is TGTGCCAGCAGTGTACTAGCGGGAGGGCTTGGAGATACGCAGTATTTT.

This clone was seen a few times. The chain recombines TRBV11-1 with TRBJ1-1; 9 nucleotides align to TRBD1. The CDR3 covers 14 residues. The J segment lost 1 base and the V segment lost 5 bases, leaving 2 bases of the junction unmatched. The germline V gene encodes CDR1 SGHAT and CDR2 FQDESV (reference sequence). The CDR3 loop reads CASSPDRGNTEAFF. The DNA of the CDR3 is TGTGCCAGCAGCCCGGACAGGGGGAACACTGAAGCTTTCTTT.